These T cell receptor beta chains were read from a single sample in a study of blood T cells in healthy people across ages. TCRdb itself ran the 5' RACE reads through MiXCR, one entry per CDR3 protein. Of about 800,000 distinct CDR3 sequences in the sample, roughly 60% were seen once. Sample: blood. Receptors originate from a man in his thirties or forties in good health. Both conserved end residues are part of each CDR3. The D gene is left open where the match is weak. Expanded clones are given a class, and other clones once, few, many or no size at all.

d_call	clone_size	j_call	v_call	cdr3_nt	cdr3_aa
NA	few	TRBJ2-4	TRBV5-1	TGTGCCAGCAGCTTAGGCGGGGAAAACATTCAGTACTTC	CASSLGGENIQYF
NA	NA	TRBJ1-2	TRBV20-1	TGCAGTGCTAGCAGCAGGGGCGGCTACACCTTC	CSASSRGGYTF
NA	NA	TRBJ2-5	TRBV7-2	TGTGCCAGCAGCTTAGCGGGCAGGAGGGGAAGGGAGACCCAGTACTTC	CASSLAGRRGRETQYF
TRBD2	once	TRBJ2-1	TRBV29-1	TGCAGCGTTGAAGGGGGACTAGCGGGAGTGGGCTACAATGAGCAGTTCTTC	CSVEGGLAGVGYNEQFF
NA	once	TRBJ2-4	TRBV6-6	TGTGCCAGCAGAGGAGTAGGGGGGACAGCCAAAAACATTCAGTACTTC	CASRGVGGTAKNIQYF
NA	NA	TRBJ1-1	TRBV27	TGTGCCAGCAGTCCTATCGTATCTCGAGAAGAAGCTTTCTTT	CASSPIVSREEAFF
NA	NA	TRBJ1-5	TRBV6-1	TGTGCCAGCCGGCCAGGTGGAGGCAATCACAATCAGCCCCAGCATTTT	CASRPGGGNHNQPQHF
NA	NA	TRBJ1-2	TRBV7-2	TGTGCCAGCAGTTCCACAAAGGGTGGCTACACCTTC	CASSSTKGGYTF
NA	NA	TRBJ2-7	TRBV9	TGTGCCAGCAGCGTAGAATCAGCTCCTTCCTACGAGCAGTACTTC	CASSVESAPSYEQYF
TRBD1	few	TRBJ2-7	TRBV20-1	TGCAGTGTTGCCGGGACAGGAGTCTACGAGCAGTACTTC	CSVAGTGVYEQYF
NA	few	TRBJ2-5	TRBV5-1	TGCGCCAGCAGCCAGACAGACCCCCAAGAGACCCAGTACTTC	CASSQTDPQETQYF
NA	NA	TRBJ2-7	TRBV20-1	TGCAGTGCTAGGGTTCCCGGGAGTCGTACCTACGAGCAGTACTTC	CSARVPGSRTYEQYF
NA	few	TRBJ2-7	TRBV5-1	TGCGCCAGCAGCCCCGAAGTTATGGACGGGTTTAACCCCTACGAGCAGTACTTC	CASSPEVMDGFNPYEQYF
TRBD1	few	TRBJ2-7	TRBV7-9	TGTGCCAGCAGCAGCTGGACAGGGGGGTATTACGAGCAGTACTTC	CASSSWTGGYYEQYF
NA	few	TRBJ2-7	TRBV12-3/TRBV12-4	TGTGCCAGCAGTCGACCTAGCAAATCGCTGTACGAGCAGTACTTC	CASSRPSKSLYEQYF
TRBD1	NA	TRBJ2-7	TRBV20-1	TGCAGTGCTAGTCGGGACAGGGTCCTCTACGAGCAGTACTTC	CSASRDRVLYEQYF
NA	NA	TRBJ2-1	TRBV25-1	TGTGCCAGCAGTGAAGGTCCGGGACTCGGGTACAATGAGCAGTTCTTC	CASSEGPGLGYNEQFF
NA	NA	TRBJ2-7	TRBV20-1	TGCAGTGCTAGAGGGGACACCGACCCTCTCTACGAGCAGTACTTC	CSARGDTDPLYEQYF
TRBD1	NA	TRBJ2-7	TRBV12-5	TGTGCTAGTGGTTTGGCGGGACAGCCCTACGAGCAGTACTTC	CASGLAGQPYEQYF
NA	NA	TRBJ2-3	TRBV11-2	TGTGCCAGCAGCTTAGATATGAGCGGCATCATTCCCTCTGGGGCAGATACGCAGTATTTT	CASSLDMSGIIPSGADTQYF
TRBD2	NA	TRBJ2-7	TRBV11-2	TGTGCCAGCAGTTTTTCGACTGGGGGACTAGCCTACGAGCAGTACTTC	CASSFSTGGLAYEQYF
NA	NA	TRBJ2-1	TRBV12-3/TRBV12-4	TGTGCCAGCAGTTGGGGGACCAGCAATGAGCAGTTCTTC	CASSWGTSNEQFF
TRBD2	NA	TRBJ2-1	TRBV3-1	TGTGCCAGCAGCCAAGATTTGGCTAGCGGGAGCCATGAGCAGTTCTTC	CASSQDLASGSHEQFF
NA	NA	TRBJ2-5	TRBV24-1	TGTGCCACCAAGGGGACTTCCAGAAAGACCCAGTACTTC	CATKGTSRKTQYF
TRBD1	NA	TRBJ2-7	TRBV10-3	TGTGCCATCAGGGGGACAGGGTACGAGCAGTACTTC	CAIRGTGYEQYF
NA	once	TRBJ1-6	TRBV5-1	TGCACCAGCAGCCTACAGGGAATTAATTCACCCCTCCACTTT	CTSSLQGINSPLHF
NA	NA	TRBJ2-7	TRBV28	TGTGCCAGCAGCCAACCGGGGGAGACCTACAATGAGCAGTACTTC	CASSQPGETYNEQYF
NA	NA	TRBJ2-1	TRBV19	TGTGCCAGTAGTATGTTTGACTCCTACAATGAGCAGTTCTTC	CASSMFDSYNEQFF
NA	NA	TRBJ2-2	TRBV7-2	TGTGCCAGCTCAGAAACCGTAGTCGCCGGGGAGCTGTTTTTT	CASSETVVAGELFF
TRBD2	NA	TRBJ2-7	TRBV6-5	TGTGCCAGCAGCGACTACGGGGTAGCGGGATCCTACGAGCAGTACTTC	CASSDYGVAGSYEQYF
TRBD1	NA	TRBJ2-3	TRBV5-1	TGCGCCAGCAGCTTTGGGACAGGGAGGGATACGCAGTATTTT	CASSFGTGRDTQYF
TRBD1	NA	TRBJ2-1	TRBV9	TGTGCCAGCAGCGGACAGGGGTCGGGAGAGCAGTTCTTC	CASSGQGSGEQFF
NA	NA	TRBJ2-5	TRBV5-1	TGCGCCAGCAGCTTGGGGGACAAATTCGGAGAGACCCAGTACTTC	CASSLGDKFGETQYF
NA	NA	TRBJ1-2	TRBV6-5	TGTGCCAGCAGTCGGGACTGGGATGGCTACACCTTC	CASSRDWDGYTF
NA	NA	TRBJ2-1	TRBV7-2	TGTGCCAGCAGCTTACGGCCTTTCGAGCAGTTCTTC	CASSLRPFEQFF
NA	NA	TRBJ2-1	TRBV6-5	TGTGCCAGCAGTTACTCATCGGGACCCTACAATGAGCAGTTCTTC	CASSYSSGPYNEQFF
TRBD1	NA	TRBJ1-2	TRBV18	TGTGCCAGCTCACCGGGACAGTTAGCCTATGGCTACACCTTC	CASSPGQLAYGYTF